Following are 22 T cell receptor beta chains from one sample sequenced in a study of Tregs in tolerant kidney transplant recipients. Libraries were prepared by immunoSEQ multiplex PCR; TCRdb keeps only in-frame clonotypes and omits some of them. This sample has approximately 60,000 clones, with 98% found just once. Specimen: Tregs from blood, collected before the transplant. Every receptor here comes from a human donor who received a combined kidney and bone marrow transplant.

J is TRBJ2-3 and V is TRBV5-6, with TRBD2 matching over 11 bases. This CDR3 has 16 residues. In germline, CDR1 is SGHDT, CDR2 YYEEEE. The J segment lost 2 bases and the V segment lost 4 bases, leaving 6 bases of the junction unmatched. The CDR3 coding sequence is TGTGCCAGCAGCCGGAGACTAGCGGGATCCACAGATACGCAGTATTTT. As protein: CASSRRLAGSTDTQYF.

This clone was picked up one time. The rearrangement joins TRBV6-1 to TRBJ1-4; 8 bases align to TRBD1. This CDR3 has 15 amino acids. Trimming at V came to 3 bases and at J to 7 bases, leaving 7 bases not matched to a gene. CDR1 and CDR2 from the germline V gene are MNHNS and SASEGT. The CDR3 DNA sequence: TGTGCCAGCAGTGACCCGGCAGGGGGCATTGAAAAACTGTTTTTT. As protein: CASSDPAGGIEKLFF.

The chain carries TRBV5-1 and TRBJ2-7; tentative D call: TRBD1 (6 bases). CDR1 is SGHRS, CDR2 YFSETQ, per germline. Trimming took off 3 bases at V and 4 bases at J, with 17 bases between the two ends. The CDR3 has 15 amino acids. The CDR3 protein is CASSSGWGLPYEQYF. The CDR3 DNA is TGCGCCAGCAGCTCGGGTTGGGGGCTCCCGTACGAGCAGTACTTC. The full variable domain, in which reference TRBV5-1 and TRBJ2-7 provide the parts outside the CDR3, is KAGVTQTPRYLIKTRGQQVTLSCSPISGHRSVSWYQQTPGQGLQFLFEYFSETQRNKGNFPGRFSGRQFSNSRSEMNVSTLELGDSALYLCASSSGWGLPYEQYFGPGTRLTVT.

The gene calls are TRBV10-3 and TRBJ2-5; 11 bases map to TRBD2. V lost 4 bases to trimming and J lost 3 bases; unmatched junction nucleotides: 4. This CDR3 spans 15 amino acids. Germline V lookup: CDR1 ENHRY, CDR2 SYGVKD. The CDR3 sequence: CAISGKLAGEETQYF. The CDR3 coding sequence is TGTGCCATCAGTGGAAAACTAGCGGGGGAAGAGACCCAGTACTTC.

The chain joins TRBV4-1 to TRBJ1-5; D is perhaps TRBD1 (6 bases). V dropped 6 bases and J dropped 0 bases, with 15 bases sitting between them. This CDR3 contains 16 residues. Germline lookup yields CDR1 MGHRA and CDR2 YSYEKL. CDR3: CASRLDSFVSNQPQHF. CDR3 sequence (DNA): TGCGCCAGCAGACTGGACAGCTTCGTTAGCAATCAGCCCCAGCATTTT.

This sequence joins TRBV28 and TRBJ1-5; 7 positions match TRBD1. The germline gives CDR1 MDHEN, CDR2 SYDVKM. The J segment lost 6 bases and the V segment lost 7 bases, leaving 12 bases of the junction unmatched. The CDR3 spans 15 residues. The CDR3 spells CASTSLTGFGQPQHF. CDR3 bases: TGTGCCAGCACCTCATTGACAGGGTTCGGTCAGCCCCAGCATTTT.

The chain recombines TRBV29-1 with TRBJ2-2; 9 positions agree with TRBD1. Losses at the gene ends were 0 bases for V and 6 bases for J; bases not matched to a gene: 8. Germline-derived CDR1 and CDR2 are SQVTM and ANQGSEA. The length of the CDR3 is 16 residues. The CDR3, as DNA: TGCAGCGTTGAAGATCGGGGACAGGGTAGGGCCGGGGAGCTGTTTTTT. As protein: CSVEDRGQGRAGELFF.

The chain is built from TRBV11-1 and TRBJ1-2; a weak D match, TRBD1 (6 bases). The ends were cut back, 1 base at V and 5 bases at J, with 26 bases in the middle. Germline V gene lookup returns CDR1 SGHAT and CDR2 FQDESV (reference sequence). This CDR3 has 19 residues. The CDR3 nucleotides are TGTGCCAGCAGCTTAGTATTACAGGGAAGGTCCGAATTACCATATGGCTACACCTTC. Translating it yields CASSLVLQGRSELPYGYTF.

V usage is TRBV7-6 and J usage is TRBJ2-6; 10 positions agree with TRBD2. The V segment lost 5 bases and the J segment 0 bases; nucleotides outside the gene matches: 7. In germline, CDR1 is SGHVS, CDR2 FNYEAQ. CDR3 size: 18 residues. The CDR3: CASSALAGGSSGANVLTF. The CDR3 DNA follows: TGTGCCAGCAGCGCCTTAGCGGGGGGAAGCTCTGGGGCCAACGTCCTGACTTTC. The whole variable domain, filled in from reference TRBV7-6 and TRBJ2-6, reads GAGVSQSPRYKVTKRGQDVALRCDPISGHVSLYWYRQALGQGPEFLTYFNYEAQQDKSGLPNDRFSAERPEGSISTLTIQRTEQRDSAMYRCASSALAGGSSGANVLTFGAGSRLTVL.

The V gene is TRBV7-9, the J gene TRBJ2-1; 9 bases agree with TRBD2. The germline V gene has CDR1 SEHNR and CDR2 FQNEAQ (reference sequence). J was trimmed by 9 bases and V by 0 bases; bases with no gene match: 9. The CDR3 loop spans 16 amino acids. CDR3 nucleotide sequence: TGTGCCAGCAGCTTAGCGGCGGGAGGGCCATATGCTGAGCAGTTCTTC. Residues: CASSLAAGGPYAEQFF.

The chain links TRBV7-6 to TRBJ1-2; TRBD1 matches at 10 bases. From germline, CDR1 is SGHVS and CDR2 FNYEAQ. V was clipped by 5 bases and J by 4 bases; unmatched bases: 7. This CDR3 has 15 amino acids. This chain's CDR3 is CASSPGQGTGYGYTF. CDR3 DNA: TGTGCCAGCAGCCCGGGACAGGGGACCGGCTATGGCTACACCTTC.

The CDR3: CASSLGEGDGYTF. The CDR3 bases are TGTGCCAGCAGCCTCGGGGAGGGCGATGGCTACACCTTC. The rearrangement links TRBV27 to TRBJ1-2; D ambiguous. The germline CDR1 and CDR2 sequences are MNHEY and SMNVEV (reference sequence). Trimming cost V 6 bases and J 6 bases, with 14 bases left between them. The length of the CDR3 is 13 residues.

The chain uses TRBV18 and TRBJ2-2; no clear D. There are 12 residues in the CDR3. Looked up from germline, CDR1 is KGHSH and CDR2 is LQKENI. The ends were cut back, 5 bases at V and 7 bases at J, with 8 bases in the middle. The CDR3 DNA sequence: TGTGCCAGCTCATCGACTGTCGGGGAGCTGTTTTTT. It is translated as CASSSTVGELFF.

The rearrangement joins TRBV6-5 to TRBJ1-5; weak D call: TRBD1 (6 bases). Between the trimmed V and J ends, which lost 6 bases and 6 bases, there was a span of 12 bases. Germline CDR1 reads MNHEY; CDR2 reads SVGAGI. The CDR3 totals 13 residues. The CDR3 protein is CASRQGLSQPQHF. In DNA form, the CDR3 reads TGTGCCAGCAGACAGGGTTTGAGTCAGCCCCAGCATTTT.

V gene TRBV19 combines with J gene TRBJ1-5; 8 bases are shared with TRBD1. The junction had 8 bases not matched to a gene; V was cut back by 10 bases and J by 6 bases. The CDR3 sequence is 13 residues long. Germline CDR1 reads LNHDA; CDR2 reads SQIVND (reference sequence). The CDR3 loop reads CATSTGAGQPQHF. CDR3 in DNA: TGTGCCACCTCGACAGGGGCGGGTCAGCCCCAGCATTTT.

The CDR3 DNA sequence: TGTGCCAGCAGCCCCGGGACACGCCAAGAGACCCAGTACTTC. Encoded protein: CASSPGTRQETQYF. V is TRBV5-4 and J is TRBJ2-5, with D perhaps TRBD1 (6 bases). The germline V gene encodes CDR1 SGHNT and CDR2 YYREEE (reference sequence). Trimming removed 4 bases at V and 1 base at J, with 11 bases between. The CDR3 length is 14 residues.

V gene TRBV19 combines with J gene TRBJ1-6; D is uncertain. This CDR3 contains 13 residues. Germline CDR1 is LNHDA and CDR2 is SQIVND (reference sequence). V lost 0 bases and J lost 8, with 5 bases in between. DNA of the CDR3: TGTGCCAGTAGTATAGATGAGGATTCACCCCTCCACTTT. Translating gives CASSIDEDSPLHF.

The V gene is TRBV9, the J gene TRBJ2-3; 8 bases are a match to TRBD2. The CDR3 has 16 amino acids. Losses at the gene ends were 0 bases for V and 1 base for J; bases not matched to a gene: 4. Germline CDR1 reads SGDLS; CDR2 reads YYNGEE. In nucleotides, the CDR3 is TGTGCCAGCAGCGTAGTAGGAGCGGGGGGCACAGATACGCAGTATTTT. Its translation: CASSVVGAGGTDTQYF.

The chain is built from TRBV5-6 and TRBJ1-5; maybe TRBD1 (5 bases). Trimming pared 5 bases from V and 7 bases from J, leaving 13 bases between. The length of the CDR3 is 13 residues. Germline loops: CDR1 SGHDT, CDR2 YYEEEE. CDR3 region: CASSPGGNQPQHF. The CDR3 DNA follows: TGTGCCAGCAGTCCGGGGGGGAACCAGCCCCAGCATTTT.

The V and J genes are TRBV25-1 and TRBJ2-3, with 10 bases that match TRBD2. V lost 2 bases and J lost 2; bases outside the gene matches: 1. The length of the CDR3 is 15 residues. Per germline, CDR1 MGHDK and CDR2 SYGVNS. CDR3 residues: CASSELAGATDTQYF. As DNA, the CDR3 is TGTGCCAGCAGTGAACTAGCGGGGGCCACAGATACGCAGTATTTT.

V and J are TRBV4-1 and TRBJ2-7; TRBD2 is a possible D gene (6 bases). Germline CDR1 and CDR2: MGHRA and YSYEKL. V gave up 6 bases and J gave up 6 bases, with 15 bases separating them. The CDR3 spans 13 residues. The CDR3 spells CASRHTGGGEQYF. CDR3 bases: TGCGCCAGCAGACATACCGGGGGTGGCGAGCAGTACTTC.

CDR3 DNA: TGTGCCAGCAGAATCAGGGGGCGCTACGAGCAGTACTTC. This encodes CASRIRGRYEQYF. This chain uses TRBV6-1 with TRBJ2-7; 8 nucleotides line up with TRBD1. This CDR3 is 13 amino acids long. Trimming took 6 bases from V and 3 from J; bases not matched to a gene: 4. Germline CDR1 and CDR2: MNHNS and SASEGT.